This TCR beta chain was observed in a study of cytomegalovirus exposure and HLA in healthy donors. Study-level information: Of some 410 genotyped donors, around 80% grouped in the Caucasian-associated ancestry cluster.

Study-wide findings and caveats: Some TCR beta chains (around 180 of them) were listed as cytomegalovirus-associated.

60 Vbeta and 13 Jbeta primers were used in PCR. In the source study's methods: In a later analysis, of 70 million to 85 million unique beta chains, 9 million to 11 million appeared in at least two donors. TCRdb's table, derived via immunoSEQ multiplex PCR, lists solely in-frame clones and lacks some. D and trimming come from the DNA, and the V and J calls and clone size come from that table. The sample includes fewer than 150,000 clones, roughly four fifths seen only once; the top ten take about 16%. CDR3 length equals 17 residues. J lost 0 bases, V lost 4 bases, and 9 bases had no gene match. The V gene's germline CDR1 is SGHRS and CDR2 YFSETQ. Concerning this clone: Its antigen is undetermined.

This chain uses TRBV5-1 with TRBJ2-2; 7 positions agree with TRBD2. This TCR was recovered from a man aged 45-65 years in good health and CMV-seropositive. The sample taken for sequencing was PBMCs. CDR3 amino acids: CASSVGPAGANTGELFF. As DNA, the CDR3 is TGCGCCAGCAGCGTCGGGCCGGCGGGAGCGAACACCGGGGAGCTGTTTTTT.